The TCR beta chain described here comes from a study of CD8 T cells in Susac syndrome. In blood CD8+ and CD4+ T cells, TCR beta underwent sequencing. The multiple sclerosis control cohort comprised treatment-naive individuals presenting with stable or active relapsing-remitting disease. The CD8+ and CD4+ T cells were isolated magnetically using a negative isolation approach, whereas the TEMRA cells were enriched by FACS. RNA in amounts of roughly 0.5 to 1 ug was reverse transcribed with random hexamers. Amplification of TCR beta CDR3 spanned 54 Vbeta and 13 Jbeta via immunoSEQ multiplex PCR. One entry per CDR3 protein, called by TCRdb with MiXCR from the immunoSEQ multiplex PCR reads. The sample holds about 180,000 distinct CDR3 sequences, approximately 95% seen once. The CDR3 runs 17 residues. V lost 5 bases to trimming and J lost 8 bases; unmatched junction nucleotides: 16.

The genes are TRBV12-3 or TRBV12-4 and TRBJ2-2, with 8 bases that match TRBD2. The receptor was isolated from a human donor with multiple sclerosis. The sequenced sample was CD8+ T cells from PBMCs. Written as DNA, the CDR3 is TGTGCCAGCAGTCCGGGGGGGGTCCGTAGCTCGCTGGGGGAGCTGTTTTTT. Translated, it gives CASSPGGVRSSLGELFF.